What follows are 29 T cell receptor beta chains derived from one specimen sequenced in a study of T cells expressing NK-cell markers (dated by TCRdb to 2018 to 2021). The protocol used for the library was 5' RACE. Instrument used: Illumina HiSeq 2000. Following TCRdb reprocessing, every CDR3 protein sequence forms one entry, and DNA is not provided. The table kept for this sample lists 300,000 to 500,000 distinct CDR3 sequences. The leading ten clones occupy roughly a tenth of the sample. The sample was blood T cells: a sorted CD56 or NKG2C T cell subset, CD4+ or CD8+ T cells, or bulk PBMC T cells (not recorded which). The source is a woman aged 50 to 60 in good health. Donor details come from another sample of the same person, matched by shared clones.

The V and J genes are TRBV15 and TRBJ1-1; TCRdb outputs TRBD1, but without DNA this stays unchecked. This CDR3 region has 14 residues. The germline V gene has CDR1 LNHNV and CDR2 YYDKDF (reference sequence). The CDR3 sequence: CATSRSTGRTEAFF.

The rearrangement uses TRBV5-1 and TRBJ2-3; TCRdb picks TRBD1, but there is no DNA to check that call. This CDR3 is built from 15 residues. Per germline, CDR1 SGHRS and CDR2 YFSETQ. The CDR3 is CASSSVDTSTDTQYF.

This chain joins TRBV6-6 and TRBJ2-5; the D gene TCRdb calls, TRBD1, cannot be checked with no DNA. Germline values: CDR1 MNHNY, CDR2 SVGAGI (reference sequence). There are 13 residues in the CDR3. The CDR3 protein is CASKTRWPETQYF.

The J gene is TRBJ2-2, the V gene TRBV12-3 or TRBV12-4; TCRdb's assignment of TRBD1 cannot be checked, as there is no DNA. The CDR3 sequence is 15 residues long. CDR3 sequence reads: CASSLGGGLHGELFF.

V gene TRBV5-1 combines with J gene TRBJ2-4; the D call of TRBD1 rests on TCRdb alone, since no DNA is present to check it. The CDR3 length is 15 residues. Germline values: CDR1 SGHRS, CDR2 YFSETQ. The CDR3 loop is CASSTGGGAKNIQYF.

The chain couples TRBV6-5 to TRBJ1-2. CDR1 and CDR2 from the germline V gene are MNHEY and SVGAGI. The CDR3 is 13 amino acids. Here the CDR3 reads CASSLERNYGYTF.

This sequence joins TRBV5-1 and TRBJ2-7; TCRdb's D gene call, TRBD2, goes unchecked for lack of DNA. The CDR3 length is 14 residues. CDR1 is SGHRS, CDR2 YFSETQ, per germline. CDR3: CASSLNSGRDEQYF.

The chain combines TRBV7-9 with TRBJ2-5; TCRdb outputs TRBD2, but without DNA this stays unchecked. This CDR3 contains 15 residues. Germline V gene data show CDR1 as SEHNR and CDR2 as FQNEAQ (reference sequence). CDR3 region: CASSLTGGSQETQYF.

The chain couples TRBV5-1 to TRBJ2-4. The CDR3 is 12 residues long. From germline, CDR1 is SGHRS and CDR2 YFSETQ. The CDR3: CASSLLGGIQYF.

The chain is built from TRBV20-1 and TRBJ1-5; TCRdb gives TRBD1 as the D gene, but with no DNA this cannot be confirmed. The germline gives CDR1 DFQATT, CDR2 SNEGSKA (reference sequence). The CDR3 consists of 15 residues. CDR3 residues: CSAIVRGVGNQPQHF.

This rearrangement joins TRBV12-3 or TRBV12-4 to TRBJ1-3. The CDR3 runs to 14 residues. The chain's CDR3 is CASSFLNSGNTIYF.

J is TRBJ1-2 and V is TRBV20-1; TCRdb's assignment of TRBD1 cannot be checked, as there is no DNA. The CDR3 runs to 13 residues. The germline V gene encodes CDR1 DFQATT and CDR2 SNEGSKA (reference sequence). CDR3 amino acids: CSARKLGPYGYPF.

This rearrangement joins TRBV12-3 or TRBV12-4 to TRBJ1-5. This CDR3 spans 13 amino acids. The CDR3 spells CASSSTVGQPQHF.

This chain uses TRBV25-1 with TRBJ2-3; absent DNA, TCRdb's TRBD1 call cannot be checked. The CDR3 contains 17 residues. Per germline, CDR1 MGHDK and CDR2 SYGVNS. This CDR3 reads CARSRFRDSYSTDTQYF.

CDR3 in amino acids: CAISETSGSNTDTQYF. The chain employs TRBV10-3 and TRBJ2-3; TCRdb designates TRBD2, a call that cannot be tested without DNA. Germline CDR1 reads ENHRY; CDR2 reads SYGVKD. The CDR3 loop spans 16 amino acids.

The rearrangement links TRBV20-1 to TRBJ2-3. The CDR3 length is 15 residues. In germline, CDR1 is DFQATT, CDR2 SNEGSKA (reference sequence). CDR3 residues: CSTERSSLRTDTQYF.

The chain is built from TRBV7-2 and TRBJ2-1; the TCRdb call, TRBD2, lacks DNA for checking. CDR1 is SGHTA, CDR2 FQGNSA, per germline. The CDR3 is 14 amino acids. The CDR3 sequence is CASSLGASPGEQFF.

The chain has TRBV7-8 and TRBJ2-1; TCRdb designates TRBD1, a call that cannot be tested without DNA. The germline gives CDR1 SGHVS, CDR2 FQNEAQ. The CDR3 length is 13 residues. The CDR3 here is CASSGGVRNEQFF.

The chain employs TRBV27 and TRBJ2-2; the TCRdb D gene call, TRBD1, has no DNA to confirm it. Germline V gene lookup returns CDR1 MNHEY and CDR2 SMNVEV (reference sequence). This CDR3 has 15 amino acids. CDR3 sequence reads: CASSLVTGLAGELFF.

The V gene is TRBV12-3 or TRBV12-4, the J gene TRBJ1-5. There are 14 residues in the CDR3. CDR3 sequence: CASSLGQPGGPQHF.

CDR3: CSVEFRDRGNMNTEAFF. V is TRBV29-1 and J is TRBJ1-1; with no DNA, the TCRdb D assignment of TRBD1 cannot be verified. The CDR3 has 17 amino acids. Germline CDR1 is SQVTM and CDR2 is ANQGSEA.

The chain has TRBV29-1 and TRBJ2-1; absent DNA, TCRdb's TRBD2 call cannot be checked. Germline V lookup: CDR1 SQVTM, CDR2 ANQGSEA. The length of the CDR3 is 11 residues. The CDR3: CSVGSGRAGFF.

J is TRBJ1-2 and V is TRBV12-3 or TRBV12-4. The CDR3 runs 14 residues. CDR3 sequence reads: CASSGGGRNYGYTF.

The chain combines TRBV3-1 with TRBJ2-5; TCRdb calls TRBD1, which cannot be checked without DNA. This CDR3 comprises 16 residues. CDR1 is LGHDT and CDR2 is YNNKEL in the germline V gene (reference sequence). CDR3 region: CASSQEVVTGEETQYF.

CDR3 sequence: CAISTSGEVNTGELFF. This rearrangement joins TRBV10-3 to TRBJ2-2; TCRdb picks TRBD2, but there is no DNA to check that call. CDR1 and CDR2 from the germline V gene are ENHRY and SYGVKD. The CDR3 sequence is 16 residues long.

The chain combines TRBV5-1 with TRBJ2-5. Per the germline V gene, CDR1 is SGHRS and CDR2 is YFSETQ. CDR3 length: 14 residues. This CDR3 is CASSVSTAQETQYF.

CDR3 protein: CASGAPGTEQFF. The chain has TRBV12-5 and TRBJ2-1; TCRdb's D call, TRBD1, is unchecked because there is no DNA. This CDR3 spans 12 amino acids. Germline V gives CDR1 LGHNT, CDR2 FRNRAP.

V gene TRBV29-1 combines with J gene TRBJ2-7; TCRdb selects TRBD2, and the lack of DNA leaves this call unchecked. The CDR3 covers 12 residues. Germline CDR1 is SQVTM and CDR2 is ANQGSEA. The CDR3 spells CSVERAGYEQYF.

The chain couples TRBV5-1 to TRBJ2-2. The CDR3 loop spans 13 amino acids. Germline lookup yields CDR1 SGHRS and CDR2 YFSETQ. The CDR3 is CASEPYDTGELFF.